The rows below give T cell receptor beta chains drawn from one sample of a study of cytomegalovirus exposure and HLA in healthy donors. Clones were sequenced by immunoSEQ multiplex PCR, and TCRdb holds only the in-frame ones, with some missing. The profile covers some 180,000 clones, with less than 90% appearing a single time and approximately 1.3% taken by the ten largest. The sequenced sample consisted of PBMCs. The origin of the receptors is a girl between 5 and 17 years old in good health and CMV-seropositive. Both conserved end residues are part of each CDR3. A D gene is named only where the DNA matches it firmly. For some rows the clone size is stated as once, few or many, or as a class when expanded; others skip it.

V gene: TRBV27
clone size: NA
J gene: TRBJ2-7
D gene: NA
CDR3 protein: CASGVNRAHEQYF
CDR3 DNA: TGTGCCAGCGGAGTGAACAGGGCTCACGAGCAGTACTTC

V gene: TRBV27
clone size: few
J gene: TRBJ1-1
D gene: NA
CDR3 protein: CASSLVGAPRAFF
CDR3 DNA: TGTGCCAGCAGTTTGGTAGGGGCCCCTAGGGCTTTCTTT

V gene: TRBV5-1
clone size: once
J gene: TRBJ2-1
D gene: NA
CDR3 protein: CASSLDLGANNEQFF
CDR3 DNA: TGCGCCAGCAGCTTGGATTTGGGCGCAAACAATGAGCAGTTCTTC

V gene: TRBV10-1
clone size: NA
J gene: TRBJ2-3
D gene: TRBD2
CDR3 protein: CASSGRLRPGLAGRDTQYF
CDR3 DNA: TGCGCCAGCAGTGGACGACTCCGACCGGGACTAGCGGGTAGAGATACGCAGTATTTT

V gene: TRBV5-4
clone size: NA
J gene: TRBJ1-2
D gene: TRBD1
CDR3 protein: CASNPQGDYGYTF
CDR3 DNA: TGTGCCAGCAACCCGCAGGGGGACTATGGCTACACCTTC

V gene: TRBV5-5
clone size: NA
J gene: TRBJ1-4
D gene: NA
CDR3 protein: CASSLETAGKLFF
CDR3 DNA: TGTGCCAGCAGCTTGGAGACGGCCGGGAAACTGTTTTTT

V gene: TRBV4-1
clone size: NA
J gene: TRBJ1-5
D gene: TRBD1
CDR3 protein: CASSQVGRAGGVGNQPQHF
CDR3 DNA: TGCGCCAGCAGCCAAGTCGGACGGGCAGGGGGCGTGGGCAATCAGCCCCAGCATTTT

V gene: TRBV7-7
clone size: NA
J gene: TRBJ1-4
D gene: TRBD1
CDR3 protein: CASSPRTGGGEKLFF
CDR3 DNA: TGTGCTAGCAGCCCACGGACAGGGGGCGGTGAAAAACTGTTTTTT

V gene: TRBV6-6
clone size: NA
J gene: TRBJ2-1
D gene: NA
CDR3 protein: CATLTSYNEQFF
CDR3 DNA: TGTGCCACCCTGACTAGTTACAATGAGCAGTTCTTC

V gene: TRBV19
clone size: NA
J gene: TRBJ2-7
D gene: NA
CDR3 protein: CASSIGAQANYEQYF
CDR3 DNA: TGTGCCAGTAGTATCGGCGCACAGGCAAACTACGAGCAGTACTTC

V gene: TRBV27
clone size: NA
J gene: TRBJ2-1
D gene: NA
CDR3 protein: CASSLRAVYNEQFF
CDR3 DNA: TGTGCCAGCAGTTTGAGGGCGGTGTACAATGAGCAGTTCTTC

V gene: TRBV7-9
clone size: NA
J gene: TRBJ2-7
D gene: NA
CDR3 protein: CASSLEAGGTYEQYF
CDR3 DNA: TGTGCCAGCAGCTTAGAGGCAGGGGGGACCTACGAGCAGTACTTC

V gene: TRBV6-6
clone size: NA
J gene: TRBJ1-1
D gene: NA
CDR3 protein: CASSHGQLPGAFF
CDR3 DNA: TGTGCCAGCAGTCACGGACAGCTCCCAGGAGCTTTCTTT

V gene: TRBV2
clone size: NA
J gene: TRBJ2-7
D gene: TRBD2
CDR3 protein: CASRLLTSGSYEQYF
CDR3 DNA: TGTGCCAGCAGACTACTGACTAGCGGGTCCTACGAGCAGTACTTC

V gene: TRBV2
clone size: NA
J gene: TRBJ2-1
D gene: TRBD2
CDR3 protein: CASSERLASYNEQFF
CDR3 DNA: TGTGCCAGCAGTGAAAGACTAGCTTCCTACAATGAGCAGTTCTTC

V gene: TRBV4-1
clone size: NA
J gene: TRBJ2-5
D gene: TRBD1
CDR3 protein: CASSSTWGQPKETQYF
CDR3 DNA: TGCGCCAGCAGCTCTACCTGGGGACAGCCTAAAGAGACCCAGTACTTC

V gene: TRBV9
clone size: once
J gene: TRBJ2-1
D gene: TRBD2
CDR3 protein: CASSASGRGYNEQFF
CDR3 DNA: TGTGCCAGCAGCGCGAGCGGGAGGGGTTACAATGAGCAGTTCTTC

V gene: TRBV5-1
clone size: NA
J gene: TRBJ2-7
D gene: TRBD1
CDR3 protein: CASSLSTGGNLYEQYF
CDR3 DNA: TGCGCCAGCAGCTTGAGCACAGGGGGCAACCTATACGAGCAGTACTTC

V gene: TRBV13
clone size: NA
J gene: TRBJ2-1
D gene: NA
CDR3 protein: CASSLPGKGEQFF
CDR3 DNA: TGTGCCAGCAGCTTACCCGGGAAAGGTGAGCAGTTCTTC

V gene: TRBV4-3
clone size: NA
J gene: TRBJ1-1
D gene: NA
CDR3 protein: CASSQVEGQAFF
CDR3 DNA: TGCGCCAGCAGCCAAGTTGAGGGCCAAGCTTTCTTT

V gene: TRBV7-2
clone size: NA
J gene: TRBJ2-5
D gene: TRBD2
CDR3 protein: CASSLGTSGEARETQYF
CDR3 DNA: TGTGCCAGCAGCTTAGGGACTAGCGGGGAAGCTCGTGAGACCCAGTACTTC

V gene: TRBV7-9
clone size: few
J gene: TRBJ2-4
D gene: NA
CDR3 protein: CASSWAQDKNIQYF
CDR3 DNA: TGTGCCAGCAGCTGGGCACAGGACAAAAACATTCAGTACTTC

V gene: TRBV6-4
clone size: NA
J gene: TRBJ1-1
D gene: TRBD1
CDR3 protein: CASSRQGGTEAFF
CDR3 DNA: TGTGCCAGCAGTCGACAGGGAGGAACTGAAGCTTTCTTT

V gene: TRBV21-1
clone size: NA
J gene: TRBJ2-7
D gene: NA
CDR3 protein: CATLSGYSYEQYF
CDR3 DNA: TGTGCCACCTTGAGCGGTTACTCCTACGAGCAGTACTTC

V gene: TRBV10-1
clone size: NA
J gene: TRBJ2-7
D gene: TRBD1
CDR3 protein: CASSESLGQSSYEQYF
CDR3 DNA: TGCGCCAGCAGTGAGTCGCTGGGACAGTCCTCCTACGAGCAGTACTTC

V gene: TRBV10-1
clone size: NA
J gene: TRBJ2-7
D gene: TRBD2
CDR3 protein: CASTPFLAAYYEQYF
CDR3 DNA: TGCGCCAGCACCCCTTTCCTAGCGGCTTACTACGAGCAGTACTTC

V gene: TRBV5-5
clone size: NA
J gene: TRBJ2-1
D gene: TRBD2
CDR3 protein: CASSLGGGSYNEQFF
CDR3 DNA: TGTGCCAGCAGCTTGGGCGGGGGGTCCTACAATGAGCAGTTCTTC

V gene: TRBV19
clone size: NA
J gene: TRBJ1-5
D gene: NA
CDR3 protein: CASSIQGYNQPQHF
CDR3 DNA: TGTGCCAGTAGTATTCAGGGATACAATCAGCCCCAGCATTTT

V gene: TRBV27
clone size: NA
J gene: TRBJ1-1
D gene: NA
CDR3 protein: CASSWRFMNTEAFF
CDR3 DNA: TGTGCCAGCAGTTGGAGATTTATGAACACTGAAGCTTTCTTT

V gene: TRBV7-9
clone size: NA
J gene: TRBJ1-2
D gene: NA
CDR3 protein: CASSPGRRAHYGYTF
CDR3 DNA: TGTGCCAGCAGTCCCGGGAGGCGCGCCCACTATGGCTACACCTTC